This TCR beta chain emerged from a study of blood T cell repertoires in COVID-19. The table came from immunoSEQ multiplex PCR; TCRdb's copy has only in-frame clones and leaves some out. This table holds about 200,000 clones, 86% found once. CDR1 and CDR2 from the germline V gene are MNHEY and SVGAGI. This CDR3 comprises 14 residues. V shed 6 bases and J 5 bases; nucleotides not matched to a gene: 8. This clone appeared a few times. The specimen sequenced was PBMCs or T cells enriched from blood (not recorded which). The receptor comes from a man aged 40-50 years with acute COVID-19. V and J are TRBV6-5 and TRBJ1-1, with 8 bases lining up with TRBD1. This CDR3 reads CASRISDRVTEAFF. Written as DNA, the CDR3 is TGTGCCAGCAGGATATCGGACAGGGTAACTGAAGCTTTCTTT.